This TCR beta chain was obtained from a study of T-cell memory formation after mild COVID-19. Study summary: TCR clusters were mostly confined to one donor each.

TCRdb fed the 5' RACE reads into MiXCR, producing one record per CDR3 protein. The repertoire has fewer than 50,000 distinct CDR3 sequences, 7.3% of them found once; the top ten carry 1.4%. Study-wide results and caveats: Shrinking CD4+ clones resided mostly in CM and EM, and CD8+ ones in EMRA. In pre-infection memory, a portion of responding clones appeared, which suggested that cross-reactive memory joined.

This clonotype was found many times. Antigen: not known. The V gene lost 5 bases and the J gene lost 3 bases, with 15 bases spanning the gap. The CDR3 is 15 amino acids. From germline, CDR1 is SGHRS and CDR2 YFSETQ. Material: PBMCs or a T cell subset sorted from them (not recorded which). The origin of this receptor is a man aged 18 to 30 who had mild COVID-19 (a few samples of this study predate the infection). Cell type and time point are not known. The chain recombines TRBV5-1 with TRBJ2-1, with a possible D match to TRBD2 (5 bases). The CDR3 reads CASSYAADFYNEQFF. DNA of the CDR3: TGCGCCAGCAGTTATGCAGCGGACTTCTACAATGAGCAGTTCTTC.